A selection of T cell receptor beta chains follows, all from one sample in a study of identical twins. TCRdb itself ran the 5' RACE reads through MiXCR, one entry per CDR3 protein. Here the sample spans about 460,000 distinct CDR3 sequences, approximately 14% being singletons. Separately, the same data were catalogued under a study of yellow fever vaccine responses in identical twins.

The sample comprised CD4+ T cells sorted from blood. These receptors all stem from a woman aged 18-29 years in good health. The CDR3 runs from the conserved cysteine through the conserved F or W. The order of the fields is D gene, J gene, clone size, V gene, CDR3 protein, CDR3 DNA. The D gene is left open where the match is weak. Clone size is shown for a subset of rows, as once, few, many or a class of expanded clone.

>-|TRBJ1-1|-|TRBV20-1
CSASVGLNTEAFF
TGCAGTGCTAGTGTCGGCCTGAACACTGAAGCTTTCTTT
>-|TRBJ2-1|once|TRBV30
CAWSPLITHSYNEQFF
TGTGCCTGGAGTCCGCTTATCACCCACTCCTACAATGAGCAGTTCTTC
>-|TRBJ1-1|-|TRBV4-2
CASSPADIKDTEAFF
TGTGCCAGCAGCCCCGCGGACATAAAGGACACTGAAGCTTTCTTT
>-|TRBJ2-7|many|TRBV5-1
CASSLDGRPYEQYF
TGCGCCAGCAGCTTGGATGGCAGACCCTACGAGCAGTACTTC
>-|TRBJ2-1|few|TRBV5-1
CASSLALEQFF
TGCGCCAGCAGCTTGGCACTTGAGCAGTTCTTC
>-|TRBJ1-4|many|TRBV5-6
CASSPWGRENEKLFF
TGTGCCAGCAGCCCTTGGGGCAGGGAAAATGAAAAACTGTTTTTT
>-|TRBJ2-7|few|TRBV5-1
CASSPFGREQYF
TGCGCCAGCAGCCCTTTCGGTCGCGAGCAGTACTTC
>TRBD2|TRBJ2-1|-|TRBV10-3
CAISESSGRAHEQFF
TGTGCCATCAGTGAGTCAAGCGGGAGGGCCCATGAGCAGTTCTTC
>-|TRBJ2-3|few|TRBV10-1
CASGVVTGSTDTQYF
TGCGCCAGCGGGGTCGTGACGGGGAGCACAGATACGCAGTATTTT
>-|TRBJ1-4|few|TRBV7-9
CASRRGANEKLFF
TGTGCCAGCAGGCGAGGGGCTAATGAAAAACTGTTTTTT
>-|TRBJ2-1|few|TRBV7-7
CASSLGGDYNEQFF
TGTGCTAGCAGCTTAGGAGGAGACTACAATGAGCAGTTCTTC
>TRBD2|TRBJ2-1|many|TRBV3-1
CASSPGAGGYNEQFF
TGTGCCAGCAGCCCTGGAGCGGGAGGCTACAATGAGCAGTTCTTC
>TRBD1|TRBJ2-1|-|TRBV6-5
CASSLLWDRSYNEQFF
TGTGCCAGCAGCCTCCTCTGGGACAGGTCCTACAATGAGCAGTTCTTC
>-|TRBJ2-3|few|TRBV5-4
CASSLEGGDTQYF
TGTGCCAGCAGCTTGGAGGGAGGAGATACGCAGTATTTT
>TRBD2|TRBJ2-7|once|TRBV28
CASRGLPGSYEQYF
TGTGCCAGCAGGGGACTACCCGGATCCTACGAGCAGTACTTC
>-|TRBJ2-5|-|TRBV5-1
CASSLTHQETQYF
TGCGCCAGCAGCTTAACGCACCAAGAGACCCAGTACTTC
>-|TRBJ2-1|-|TRBV5-4
CASSSNSYNEQFF
TGTGCCAGCAGCTCAAACAGCTACAATGAGCAGTTCTTC